This T cell receptor beta chain was identified in a study of monozygotic twins with inflammatory bowel disease. Study outcomes and limitations: The co-twins with IBD showed lower TCRbeta diversity (inverse Simpson) than their healthy siblings. IBD patients shared fewer clonotypes with other individuals than healthy twins, especially patients with disease activity signs. Support was lacking for any single strong IBD-associated signal or clonotype.

Regarding this clonotype: The antigen is undetermined.

The CDR3 totals 14 residues. TCRdb re-called the 5' RACE reads; one entry per CDR3 protein, DNA not given. This repertoire includes about 160,000 distinct CDR3 sequences. The V gene is TRBV12-3 or TRBV12-4, the J gene TRBJ2-5. The TCR sequence derives from a human donor with ulcerative colitis or Crohn's disease, or a healthy co-twin of an affected twin (not recorded which). Sequenced: blood. CDR3 in amino acids: CASSLIASGETQYF.